The present T cell receptor (beta chain) was sequenced within a study of graft-versus-host responses after intestinal transplantation. About the research overall: After anti-thymocyte globulin induction, recipients took tacrolimus and steroids for 2 to 3 years.

A remark on this clone: What it binds is not known.

Clones were sequenced by immunoSEQ multiplex PCR, and TCRdb holds only the in-frame ones, with some missing. There are about 61,000 clones in the sample; about 94% occur only once, and 0.38% lies in the top ten. Findings and caveats of the study: Declines in HvG clones occurring early post-transplant were associated with peak circulating GvH clone levels. Recipient marrow harbored GvH clones, some of which surfaced first in ileum or blood.

This receptor was taken from a human donor who was the organ donor for an intestinal transplant. Material: unstimulated CD4+ T cells sorted from spleen or lymph node cells, obtained before transplant.

In nucleotides, the CDR3 is TGTGCCAGCAGCTTCGGCAGGACACCCTACGAGCAGTACTTC. Its translation is CASSFGRTPYEQYF. J is TRBJ2-7 and V is TRBV7-9; possible D gene TRBD1, 5 bases. Trimming removed 3 bases from V and 2 bases from J, with 11 bases in between. Germline lookup yields CDR1 SEHNR and CDR2 FQNEAQ (reference sequence). This CDR3 is built from 14 residues.